These T cell receptor beta chains were read from a single sample in a study of early T cells in non-severe SARS-CoV-2 infection. TCRdb reprocessed the 5' RACE reads via MiXCR and lists one record per CDR3 protein. The sample records approximately 57,000 distinct CDR3 sequences, under 15% being singletons. Sequencing was performed on whole blood. The source is an adult who was a healthcare worker with PCR-confirmed SARS-CoV-2 infection or an uninfected control (not recorded which). The CDR3 runs from the conserved cysteine through the conserved F or W. Fields, in order: J gene, clone size, D gene, V gene, CDR3 protein, CDR3 DNA. The D gene is left open where the match is weak. Only part of the rows carry a size: once, few, many, or a class if the clone is expanded.

j_gene: TRBJ2-3
abundance: -
d_gene: TRBD1
v_gene: TRBV7-6
CDR3aa: CASSRQGSPTDTQYF
CDR3nt: TGTGCCAGCAGCCGACAGGGCTCCCCCACAGATACGCAGTATTTT

j_gene: TRBJ1-2
abundance: many
d_gene: TRBD1
v_gene: TRBV3-1
CDR3aa: CASSQDGGTGRGYTF
CDR3nt: TGTGCCAGCAGCCAAGATGGAGGGACAGGGCGCGGCTACACCTTC

j_gene: TRBJ2-4
abundance: few
d_gene: TRBD1
v_gene: TRBV11-2
CDR3aa: CASTTGTAYLAKNIQYF
CDR3nt: TGTGCCAGCACCACCGGGACAGCATACCTAGCCAAAAACATTCAGTACTTC

j_gene: TRBJ1-2
abundance: many
d_gene: -
v_gene: TRBV5-6
CDR3aa: CASSLTGGQGAVEGYTF
CDR3nt: TGTGCCAGCAGCTTGACAGGAGGACAAGGGGCGGTCGAAGGCTACACCTTC

j_gene: TRBJ1-4
abundance: few
d_gene: -
v_gene: TRBV7-2
CDR3aa: CASSLGRVNEKLFF
CDR3nt: TGTGCCAGCAGCTTGGGACGGGTTAATGAAAAACTGTTTTTT

j_gene: TRBJ2-3
abundance: -
d_gene: -
v_gene: TRBV7-8
CDR3aa: CASSLAGADTQYF
CDR3nt: TGTGCCAGCAGCTTAGCGGGGGCGGATACGCAGTATTTT

j_gene: TRBJ1-3
abundance: few
d_gene: -
v_gene: TRBV7-2
CDR3aa: CASSSSAFSGNTIYF
CDR3nt: TGTGCCAGCAGCTCTTCCGCTTTCTCTGGAAACACCATATATTTT

j_gene: TRBJ2-1
abundance: -
d_gene: TRBD1
v_gene: TRBV7-9
CDR3aa: CASSLAPGQGHNEQFF
CDR3nt: TGTGCCAGCAGCTTAGCCCCGGGACAGGGGCACAATGAGCAGTTCTTC

j_gene: TRBJ1-1
abundance: many
d_gene: -
v_gene: TRBV30
CDR3aa: CAWRLAPADTEAFF
CDR3nt: TGTGCCTGGAGGCTGGCCCCAGCGGACACTGAAGCTTTCTTT

j_gene: TRBJ2-1
abundance: few
d_gene: -
v_gene: TRBV10-3
CDR3aa: CAISPLRGNNEQFF
CDR3nt: TGTGCCATCAGCCCGTTGAGGGGCAACAATGAGCAGTTCTTC

j_gene: TRBJ2-3
abundance: -
d_gene: -
v_gene: TRBV20-1
CDR3aa: CSARDRAGARNTDTQYF
CDR3nt: TGCAGTGCTAGAGATAGGGCGGGGGCGCGCAATACAGATACGCAGTATTTT

j_gene: TRBJ2-2
abundance: many
d_gene: TRBD1
v_gene: TRBV12-5
CDR3aa: CASGWSAGTGDWELFF
CDR3nt: TGTGCTAGTGGTTGGTCCGCGGGGACAGGCGACTGGGAGCTGTTTTTT

j_gene: TRBJ2-5
abundance: -
d_gene: -
v_gene: TRBV25-1
CDR3aa: CASSEGMVGTGETQYF
CDR3nt: TGTGCCAGCAGTGAGGGTATGGTAGGGACGGGAGAGACCCAGTACTTC

j_gene: TRBJ2-7
abundance: many
d_gene: -
v_gene: TRBV10-2
CDR3aa: CASSEQSQYEQYF
CDR3nt: TGCGCCAGCAGTGAACAGAGCCAATACGAGCAGTACTTC

j_gene: TRBJ2-5
abundance: few
d_gene: TRBD1
v_gene: TRBV6-6
CDR3aa: CASSQGQGVETQYF
CDR3nt: TGTGCCAGCAGTCAGGGACAGGGAGTAGAGACCCAATACTTC

j_gene: TRBJ2-1
abundance: many
d_gene: -
v_gene: TRBV7-3
CDR3aa: CASSLLGTGIDEQFF
CDR3nt: TGTGCCAGCAGCCTCTTAGGGACGGGGATTGATGAGCAGTTCTTC

j_gene: TRBJ2-5
abundance: few
d_gene: -
v_gene: TRBV3-1
CDR3aa: CASSHLQGETQYF
CDR3nt: TGTGCCAGCAGCCATCTCCAGGGGGAGACCCAGTACTTC

j_gene: TRBJ2-3
abundance: -
d_gene: -
v_gene: TRBV3-1
CDR3aa: CASNRGDTQYF
CDR3nt: TGTGCCAGCAACCGGGGAGATACGCAGTATTTT

j_gene: TRBJ2-1
abundance: -
d_gene: TRBD2
v_gene: TRBV7-2
CDR3aa: CAIGTSGGGNEQFF
CDR3nt: TGTGCCATCGGGACTAGCGGGGGTGGCAATGAGCAGTTCTTC

j_gene: TRBJ1-6
abundance: many
d_gene: -
v_gene: TRBV20-1
CDR3aa: CSARHSSSYNSPLHF
CDR3nt: TGCAGTGCTAGACATTCGAGCTCCTATAATTCACCCCTCCACTTT

j_gene: TRBJ2-3
abundance: many
d_gene: TRBD1
v_gene: TRBV6-1
CDR3aa: CASTADRGFADTQYF
CDR3nt: TGTGCCAGCACGGCAGACAGGGGGTTCGCAGATACGCAGTATTTT

j_gene: TRBJ2-7
abundance: few
d_gene: -
v_gene: TRBV6-2/TRBV6-3
CDR3aa: CASTHGRRFVSYEQYF
CDR3nt: TGTGCCAGCACCCACGGTAGGCGGTTCGTTTCGTACGAGCAGTACTTC

j_gene: TRBJ2-5
abundance: -
d_gene: -
v_gene: TRBV6-1
CDR3aa: CAISSRRGQETQYF
CDR3nt: TGTGCCATAAGTTCCCGGAGGGGCCAAGAGACCCAGTACTTC

j_gene: TRBJ1-4
abundance: few
d_gene: -
v_gene: TRBV19
CDR3aa: CASSIGRTLNEKLFF
CDR3nt: TGTGCCAGTAGCATTGGGCGGACCCTTAATGAAAAACTGTTTTTT

j_gene: TRBJ2-5
abundance: many
d_gene: -
v_gene: TRBV7-6
CDR3aa: CASSTEETQYF
CDR3nt: TGTGCCAGCAGCACCGAAGAGACCCAGTACTTC

j_gene: TRBJ2-3
abundance: -
d_gene: TRBD2
v_gene: TRBV11-2
CDR3aa: CASSLVLGLAAVSTDTQYF
CDR3nt: TGTGCCAGCAGCTTAGTCCTGGGACTAGCGGCCGTTAGCACAGATACGCAGTATTTT

j_gene: TRBJ2-1
abundance: -
d_gene: -
v_gene: TRBV7-6
CDR3aa: CASSYRTGGINEQFF
CDR3nt: TGTGCCAGCAGCTATAGGACGGGGGGCATAAATGAGCAGTTCTTC

j_gene: TRBJ2-7
abundance: many
d_gene: TRBD2
v_gene: TRBV3-1
CDR3aa: CASSRGLEPYEQYF
CDR3nt: TGTGCCAGCAGCCGCGGACTAGAGCCCTACGAGCAGTACTTC

j_gene: TRBJ1-1
abundance: -
d_gene: -
v_gene: TRBV12-3/TRBV12-4
CDR3aa: CASSFLAPGAGTEAFF
CDR3nt: TGTGCCAGCAGTTTTTTAGCGCCTGGGGCCGGCACTGAAGCTTTCTTT

j_gene: TRBJ2-3
abundance: few
d_gene: -
v_gene: TRBV20-1
CDR3aa: CSASGGAGIVDTQYF
CDR3nt: TGCAGTGCTAGCGGGGGCGCGGGAATCGTAGATACGCAGTATTTT

j_gene: TRBJ2-3
abundance: -
d_gene: TRBD1
v_gene: TRBV20-1
CDR3aa: CSAHGDRGGDTQYF
CDR3nt: TGCAGTGCTCACGGGGACAGGGGGGGAGATACGCAGTATTTT

j_gene: TRBJ2-1
abundance: many
d_gene: -
v_gene: TRBV11-3
CDR3aa: CASSQSGTSFNEQFF
CDR3nt: TGTGCCAGCAGCCAATCCGGGACAAGCTTCAATGAGCAGTTCTTC

j_gene: TRBJ2-1
abundance: once
d_gene: -
v_gene: TRBV11-1
CDR3aa: CASSPSGTEQFF
CDR3nt: TGTGCCAGCAGCCCATCCGGGACAGAGCAGTTCTTC